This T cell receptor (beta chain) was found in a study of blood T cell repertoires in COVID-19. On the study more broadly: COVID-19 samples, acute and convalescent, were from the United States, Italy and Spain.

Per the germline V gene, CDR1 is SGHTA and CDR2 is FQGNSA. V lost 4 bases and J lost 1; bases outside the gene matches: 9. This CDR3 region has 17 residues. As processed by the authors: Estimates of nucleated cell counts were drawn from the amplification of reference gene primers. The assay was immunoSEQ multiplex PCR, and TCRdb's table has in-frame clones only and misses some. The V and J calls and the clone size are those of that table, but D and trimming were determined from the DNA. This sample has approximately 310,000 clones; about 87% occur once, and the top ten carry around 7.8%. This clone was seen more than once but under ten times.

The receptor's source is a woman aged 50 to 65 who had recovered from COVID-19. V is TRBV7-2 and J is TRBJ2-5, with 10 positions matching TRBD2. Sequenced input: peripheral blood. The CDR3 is CASSWALAGGTQETQYF. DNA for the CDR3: TGTGCCAGCAGCTGGGCGTTAGCGGGGGGTACCCAAGAGACCCAGTACTTC.